The clone carrying this T cell receptor beta chain was detected many times. Its target is not known. This record belongs to a study of Graves' ophthalmopathy and Graves' hyperthyroidism. The TCR beta CDR3 regions underwent amplification from RNA transcripts. The first-round RT-PCR employed HTBI primers together with the Qiagen OneStep RT-PCR kit. A multiplex PCR was then performed as the second round. TCRdb re-called the multiplex PCR reads through MiXCR, storing one row per CDR3 protein. This sample has a few hundred thousand distinct CDR3 sequences, with about a sixth found just once. V lost 5 bases to trimming and J lost 4 bases, with 14 bases between them. The CDR3 length is 15 residues. Germline lookup yields CDR1 KGHDR and CDR2 SFDVKD. General study results and limits: The model achieved 55% to 71% sensitivity and under 75% specificity for ophthalmopathy progression.

This chain uses TRBV24-1 with TRBJ1-5; D is perhaps TRBD1 (5 bases). The TCR originated in a woman aged 18-29 years with Graves' ophthalmopathy. The sample taken for sequencing was peripheral blood. CDR3 sequence reads: CATSGLTGDNQPQHF. Here the CDR3 DNA reads TGTGCCACCAGTGGTTTAACGGGGGATAATCAGCCCCAGCATTTT.